This T cell receptor beta chain was sequenced for a study of blood T cells in healthy people across ages. V dropped 5 bases and J dropped 3 bases, with 10 bases sitting between them. CDR1 is SEHNR, CDR2 FQNEAQ, per germline (reference sequence). CDR3 length: 14 amino acids. Using a J-beta primer mix together with a sample-barcoded 5' primer, a second PCR was run for about 6 to 11 cycles. TCRdb used MiXCR to reprocess the 5' RACE reads, holding one entry per CDR3 protein. The repertoire holds around 800,000 distinct CDR3 sequences, with roughly 60% as singletons. V usage is TRBV7-9 and J usage is TRBJ1-4; TRBD1 is a possible D gene (5 bases). The sample consisted of blood. The source is a man aged 25 to 40 in good health. The CDR3 reads CASSLDSANEKLFF. Written as DNA, the CDR3 is TGTGCCAGCAGCCTAGACAGCGCTAATGAAAAACTGTTTTTT.